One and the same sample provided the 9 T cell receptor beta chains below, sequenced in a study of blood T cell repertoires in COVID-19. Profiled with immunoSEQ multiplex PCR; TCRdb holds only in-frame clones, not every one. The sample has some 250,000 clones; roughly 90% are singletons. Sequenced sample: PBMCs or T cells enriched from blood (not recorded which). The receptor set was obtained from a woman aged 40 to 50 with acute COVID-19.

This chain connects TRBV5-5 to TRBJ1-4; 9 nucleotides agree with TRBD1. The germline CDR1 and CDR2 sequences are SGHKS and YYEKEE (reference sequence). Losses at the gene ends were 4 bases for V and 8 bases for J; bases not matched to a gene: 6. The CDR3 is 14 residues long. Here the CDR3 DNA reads TGTGCCAGCAGCAGGGGACAGGGACAGGAAAAACTGTTTTTT. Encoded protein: CASSRGQGQEKLFF. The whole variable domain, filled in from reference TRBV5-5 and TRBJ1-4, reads DAGVTQSPTHLIKTRGQQVTLRCSPISGHKSVSWYQQVLGQGPQFIFQYYEKEERGRGNFPDRFSARQFPNYSSELNVNALLLGDSALYLCASSRGQGQEKLFFGSGTQLSVL.

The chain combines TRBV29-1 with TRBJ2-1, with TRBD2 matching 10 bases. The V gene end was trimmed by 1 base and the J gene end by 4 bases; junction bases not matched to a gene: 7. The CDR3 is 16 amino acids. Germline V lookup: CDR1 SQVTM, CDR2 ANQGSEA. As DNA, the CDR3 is TGCAGCGTTGAAGGGGCTGAACTAGCGGGGTACAATGAGCAGTTCTTC. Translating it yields CSVEGAELAGYNEQFF.

The CDR3 region has the DNA TGTGCCAGCAGCTCAGGACAGGGGGGACGGGAGACCCAGTACTTC. Translating gives CASSSGQGGRETQYF. This chain connects TRBV7-9 to TRBJ2-5; 10 bases are shared with TRBD1. The CDR3 runs to 15 residues. The ends lost 4 bases at V and 5 bases at J; junction bases unmatched: 7. Germline lookup yields CDR1 SEHNR and CDR2 FQNEAQ (reference sequence).

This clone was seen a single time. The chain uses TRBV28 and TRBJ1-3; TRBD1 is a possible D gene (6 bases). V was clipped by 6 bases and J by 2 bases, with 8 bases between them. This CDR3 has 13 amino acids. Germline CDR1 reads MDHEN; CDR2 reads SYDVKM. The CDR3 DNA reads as TGTGCCAGCAGAGGGGGGGCTGGAAACACCATATATTTT. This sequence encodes CASRGGAGNTIYF.

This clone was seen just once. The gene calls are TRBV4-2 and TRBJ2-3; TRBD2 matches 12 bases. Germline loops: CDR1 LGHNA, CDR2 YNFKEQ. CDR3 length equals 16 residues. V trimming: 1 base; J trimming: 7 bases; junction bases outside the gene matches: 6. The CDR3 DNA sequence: TGTGCCAGCAGCCAAGGTGCTAGCGGGGGGGCGTATACGCAGTATTTT. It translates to CASSQGASGGAYTQYF.

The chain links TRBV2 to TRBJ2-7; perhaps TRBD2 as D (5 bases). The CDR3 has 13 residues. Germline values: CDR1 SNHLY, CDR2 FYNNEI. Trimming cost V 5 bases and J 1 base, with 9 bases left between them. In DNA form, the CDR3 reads TGTGCCAGCAGTAGCGGCAGATCCTACGAGCAGTACTTC. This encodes CASSSGRSYEQYF.

In DNA form, the CDR3 reads TGTGCCAGCAGCCCCCTTTTCTCACCCCTCCACTTT. Protein product: CASSPLFSPLHF. The rearrangement joins TRBV7-9 to TRBJ1-6; no clear D. The germline CDR1 and CDR2 sequences are SEHNR and FQNEAQ (reference sequence). This CDR3 contains 12 residues. V gave up 5 bases and J gave up 10 bases, with 9 bases separating them.

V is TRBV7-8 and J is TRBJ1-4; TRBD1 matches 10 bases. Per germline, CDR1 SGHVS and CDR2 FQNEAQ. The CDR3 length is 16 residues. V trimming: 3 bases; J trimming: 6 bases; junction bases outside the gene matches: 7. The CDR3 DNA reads TGTGCCAGCAGCTTTGACAGGGGGCCGTTCGATGAAAAACTGTTTTTT. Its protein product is CASSFDRGPFDEKLFF. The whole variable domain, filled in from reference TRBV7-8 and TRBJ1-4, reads GAGVSQSPRYKVAKRGQDVALRCDPISGHVSLFWYQQALGQGPEFLTYFQNEAQLDKSGLPSDRFFAERPEGSVSTLKIQRTQQEDSAVYLCASSFDRGPFDEKLFFGSGTQLSVL.

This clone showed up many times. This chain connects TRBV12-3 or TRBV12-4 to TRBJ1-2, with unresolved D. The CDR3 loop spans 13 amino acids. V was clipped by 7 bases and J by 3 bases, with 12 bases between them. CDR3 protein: CASKLAGYYGYTF. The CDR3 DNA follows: TGTGCCAGCAAGCTGGCAGGATACTATGGCTACACCTTC.